Only a few counts were recorded for the clone carrying this T cell receptor (beta chain). Its antigen remains unidentified. Whole-study results and caveats: Tumor Treg TCRs overlapped most with tumor naive CD4+ cells. Tumor memory CD4+ T cell TCR gene usage was found to cluster with blood and lymph node memory CD4+ cells and with lymph node naive CD4+ cells.

This CDR3 has 14 residues. Between the trimmed V and J ends, which lost 2 bases and 1 base, there was a span of 8 bases. Germline V lookup: CDR1 SNHLY, CDR2 FYNNEI. After constant-region reverse-primer amplification, full-length variable regions underwent semi-nested PCR with Nested Universal Primer A. TCRdb re-analysed the 5' RACE reads in MiXCR, keeping a single row per CDR3 protein. The sample lists around 33,000 distinct CDR3 sequences; roughly a quarter were seen once. This chain joins TRBV2 and TRBJ1-1; tentative D call: TRBD1 (5 bases). The sequenced sample was memory CD4+ T cells sorted from blood. Subset here: memory CD4+ T cells, CD4+CD45RO+CD25-. This TCR derives from a female donor with breast cancer. The CDR3 sequence is CASSERGRNTEAFF. CDR3 nucleotide sequence: TGTGCCAGCAGTGAAAGGGGCAGGAACACTGAAGCTTTCTTT.